This T cell receptor beta chain is drawn from a study of cytomegalovirus exposure and HLA in healthy donors. Regarding the study as a whole: Rare TCR sequences predominated, though certain public TCRs were found in many donors.

Both 60 Vbeta primers and 13 Jbeta primers went into the PCR. Sequencing used immunoSEQ multiplex PCR; TCRdb keeps in-frame clones, though not all of them. The sample consists of about 180,000 clones, roughly 76% of them appearing once. A note on this clone: Its specificity is unknown.

This CDR3 region has 13 residues. Germline CDR1 PRHDT, CDR2 FYEKMQ (reference sequence). Trimming stripped 4 bases from V and 4 bases from J, with 8 bases between. The sequencing input was PBMCs. The rearrangement uses TRBV13 and TRBJ1-5; D gene unclear. The TCR comes from a young woman in good health and CMV-seropositive. CDR3 loop: CASSSGLNQPQHF. The CDR3 DNA reads TGTGCCAGCAGCTCCGGTCTAAATCAGCCCCAGCATTTT.